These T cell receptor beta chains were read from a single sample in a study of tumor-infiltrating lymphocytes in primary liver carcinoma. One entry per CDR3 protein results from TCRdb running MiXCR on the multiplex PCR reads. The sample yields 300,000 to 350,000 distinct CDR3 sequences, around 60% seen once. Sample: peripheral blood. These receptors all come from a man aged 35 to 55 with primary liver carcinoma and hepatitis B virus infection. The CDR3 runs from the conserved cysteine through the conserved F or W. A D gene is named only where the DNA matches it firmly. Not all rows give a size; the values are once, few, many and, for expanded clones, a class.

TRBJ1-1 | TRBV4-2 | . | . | TGTGGCAGTAGCCAGGCCCGGGGGGGAGGGACTGAAGCTTTCTTT | CGSSQARGGGTEAFF
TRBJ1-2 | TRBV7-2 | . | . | TGTGCCAGCAGCTTAGCTACGCACTTCTATGGCTACACCTTC | CASSLATHFYGYTF
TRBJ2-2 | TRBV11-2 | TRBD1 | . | TGTGGCAGCAACTTAGTCCCAACGGGGACAGGGTTAAGTTTCGGGGAGCTGTTTTTT | CGSNLVPTGTGLSFGELFF
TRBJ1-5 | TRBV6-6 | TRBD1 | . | TGTGCCAGCAGTTCCCCCGACAGGGGGCCCAATCAGCCCCAGCATTTT | CASSSPDRGPNQPQHF
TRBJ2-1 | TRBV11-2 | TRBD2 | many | TGTGCCAGCAGCTCCGACGGACTAGCGGCATCATACAATGAGCAGTTCTTC | CASSSDGLAASYNEQFF
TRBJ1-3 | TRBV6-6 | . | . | TGTGCCAGCAGCCACATGGCACAGGAAGGAAACACCATATGTTTT | CASSHMAQEGNTICF
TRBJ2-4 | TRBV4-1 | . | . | TGCGCCAGCAGCCAAGGGGGGCTGGACATTCAGTACTTC | CASSQGGLDIQYF
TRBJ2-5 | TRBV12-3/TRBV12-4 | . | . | TGTGCCAGCAGTCCCGACACACAAGAGACCCAGTACTTC | CASSPDTQETQYF
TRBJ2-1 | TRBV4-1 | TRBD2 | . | TGCGCCAAGAGCCCATGGACTAGCCGCTACAATGAGCAGTTCTTC | CAKSPWTSRYNEQFF
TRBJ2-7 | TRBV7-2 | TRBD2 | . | TGTGCCAGCAGCCCACTAGCGGTTAGCGAGCAGTACTTC | CASSPLAVSEQYF
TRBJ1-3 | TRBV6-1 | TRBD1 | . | TGTGCCAGCAGTCTTCAGGCAGGGGGGTCTGGAAACACCATATATTTT | CASSLQAGGSGNTIYF
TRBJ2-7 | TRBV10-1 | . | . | TGCGCCAGCAGTGAGGGCCCGCCAAGGCTATCCTACGGGCAGTACTTC | CASSEGPPRLSYGQYF
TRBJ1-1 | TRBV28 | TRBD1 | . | TGTGCCAGCAGTTTACCACACAGGGGGCGCGAAGCTTTCTTT | CASSLPHRGREAFF
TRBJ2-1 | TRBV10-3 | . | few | TGTGCCATCAGTGAGGGGGGGATCAGCAGTGAGCAGTTCTTC | CAISEGGISSEQFF
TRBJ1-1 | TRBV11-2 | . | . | TGTGCCAGCAGCCCGACGGGAATGAGCACCGAAGCTTTCTTT | CASSPTGMSTEAFF
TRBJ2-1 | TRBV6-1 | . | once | TGTGCCAGCAGTCCGGACTCTCTGGCCTACAATGTGCAGTTCTTC | CASSPDSLAYNVQFF
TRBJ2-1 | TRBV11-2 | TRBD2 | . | TGTGCCAGCAGCCCTCTACTAGCGAGTCAGAATGAGCAGTTCTTC | CASSPLLASQNEQFF
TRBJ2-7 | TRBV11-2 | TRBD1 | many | TGTGCCAGCAGCTCGACAGGGTACGAGCAGTACTTC | CASSSTGYEQYF
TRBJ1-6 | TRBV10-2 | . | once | TGCGCCAGCAGTGAGTCGGGGGTCAGGGGTTCAGCCCTCCACTTT | CASSESGVRGSALHF
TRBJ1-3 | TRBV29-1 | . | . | TGCAGCGTTGCTGGACAAAGCTCTGGAAACACCTTATATTTT | CSVAGQSSGNTLYF
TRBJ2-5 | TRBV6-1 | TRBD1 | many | TGTGCCAGCAGTGAAGTAACGGGACAGGGAGAGACCCAGTACTTC | CASSEVTGQGETQYF
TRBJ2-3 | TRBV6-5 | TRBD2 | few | TGTGCCAGCAGTTACCGGATAGCGGGAGAGTACACAGATACGCAGTATTTT | CASSYRIAGEYTDTQYF
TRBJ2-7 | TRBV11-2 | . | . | TGTGCCAGGAGCTTAGACACTACAGGTTACTACGAGCAGTACTTC | CARSLDTTGYYEQYF
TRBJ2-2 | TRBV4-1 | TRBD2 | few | TGCGCCAGCTTACCGGGACTAGAAGGCGGGGAGCTGTTTTTT | CASLPGLEGGELFF
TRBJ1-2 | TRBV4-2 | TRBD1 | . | TGTGCCAGCAGCCAAGAGGAGGACAGGGAAGAAGGTGGCTACACCTTC | CASSQEEDREEGGYTF
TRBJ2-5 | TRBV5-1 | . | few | TGCGCCAGCAGCTTCGGCGGGCGCGGGGAGACCCAGTACTTC | CASSFGGRGETQYF
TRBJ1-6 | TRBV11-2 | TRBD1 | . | TGTGCCGGCAGCTTAGTTGGAGGGGGCTATTCATCCCTCCACTTC | CAGSLVGGGYSSLHF
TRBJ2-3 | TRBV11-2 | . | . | TGTGCCAACAGCTTGCCCCCCGGGCAGATAACAGATACGCGGTATTTT | CANSLPPGQITDTRYF
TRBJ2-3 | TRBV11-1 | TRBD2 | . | TGTGCCAGCAGCTTAGAGCGGGAGGGCTTAAACACGCAGTATTTT | CASSLEREGLNTQYF
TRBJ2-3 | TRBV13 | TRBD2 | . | TGTGCCAGCAGCTTAGCCACGGGACTAGCAAATACGCAGTATTTT | CASSLATGLANTQYF
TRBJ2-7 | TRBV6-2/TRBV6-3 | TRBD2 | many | TGTGCCAGCCCGACCAGGATAATTGAGCGGGAGAAGGGCCACGAGCAGTACTTC | CASPTRIIEREKGHEQYF
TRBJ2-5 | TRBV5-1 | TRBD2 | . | TGCGCCAGTAAAGCTAGCGGGAGTCCCCAAGAGACCCAGTACTTC | CASKASGSPQETQYF
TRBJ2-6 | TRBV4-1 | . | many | TGCGCCAGCAGCCAAGATAGAAGCTCTGGGGCCAACGTCCTGACTTTC | CASSQDRSSGANVLTF
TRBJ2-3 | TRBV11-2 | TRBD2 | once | TGTGCCAGCAGCTTCCGATCGGGGACTAGCGGGAGGGCAGCAGGTACGCAGTGTTTT | CASSFRSGTSGRAAGTQCF
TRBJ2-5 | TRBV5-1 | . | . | TGCGCCAGCAGCACCGGGAGCGGCTTAGAGCCCCAGTACTTC | CASSTGSGLEPQYF
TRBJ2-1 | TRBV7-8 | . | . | TGTGCCAGCAGCTTAGGGATGGTGGCTAGTAGTACCTACAATGAGCAGTTCTTC | CASSLGMVASSTYNEQFF
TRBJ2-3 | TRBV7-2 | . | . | TGTGCCAGCAGCTCAGCGGAGTTCACAGATACGCAGTATTTT | CASSSAEFTDTQYF